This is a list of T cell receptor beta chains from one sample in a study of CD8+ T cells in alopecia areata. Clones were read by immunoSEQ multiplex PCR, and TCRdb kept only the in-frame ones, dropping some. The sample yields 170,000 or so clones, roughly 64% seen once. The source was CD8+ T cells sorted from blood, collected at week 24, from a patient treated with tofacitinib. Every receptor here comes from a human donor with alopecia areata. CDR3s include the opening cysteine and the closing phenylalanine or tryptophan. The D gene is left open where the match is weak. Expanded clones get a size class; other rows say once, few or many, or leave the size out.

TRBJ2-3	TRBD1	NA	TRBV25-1	CASCDRVTDTQYF	TGTGCCAGCTGTGACAGGGTCACAGATACGCAGTATTTT
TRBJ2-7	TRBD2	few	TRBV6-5	CASSYSGGYYEQYF	TGTGCCAGCAGTTACTCGGGGGGGTACTACGAGCAGTACTTC
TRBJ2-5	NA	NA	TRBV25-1	CASSEFEETQYF	TGTGCCAGCAGTGAATTCGAAGAGACCCAGTACTTC
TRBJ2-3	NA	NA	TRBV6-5	CASSTRVFRTDTQYF	TGTGCCAGCAGTACCAGGGTTTTCCGCACAGATACGCAGTATTTT
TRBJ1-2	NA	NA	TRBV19	CASGDNYGYTF	TGTGCCAGTGGGGATAACTATGGCTACACCTTC
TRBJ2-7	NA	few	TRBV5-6	CASSPPAGPYEQYF	TGTGCCAGCAGCCCTCCTGCAGGACCCTACGAGCAGTACTTC
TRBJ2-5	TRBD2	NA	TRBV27	CASSLGGWVGETQYF	TGTGCCAGCAGTTTGGGGGGGTGGGTCGGAGAGACCCAGTACTTC
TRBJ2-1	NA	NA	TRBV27	CASSLGSEANEQFF	TGTGCCAGCAGTTTAGGGTCGGAAGCAAATGAGCAGTTCTTC
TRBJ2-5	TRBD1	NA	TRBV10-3	CAISEGQGGEQETQYF	TGTGCCATCAGTGAGGGACAGGGAGGTGAACAAGAGACCCAGTACTTC
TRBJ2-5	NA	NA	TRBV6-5	CASSYPGETQYF	TGTGCCAGCAGTTACCCGGGTGAGACCCAGTACTTC
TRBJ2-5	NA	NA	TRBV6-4	CASSDATLQETQYF	TGTGCCAGCAGTGATGCAACATTACAAGAGACCCAGTACTTC
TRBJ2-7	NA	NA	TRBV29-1	CSVGGSSRYEQYF	TGCAGCGTGGGGGGCTCCTCACGCTACGAGCAGTACTTC
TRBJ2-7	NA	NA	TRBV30	CAWSWGAGEQYF	TGTGCCTGGTCGTGGGGGGCTGGCGAGCAGTACTTC
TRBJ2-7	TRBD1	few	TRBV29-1	CSVGGGGEQYF	TGCAGCGTTGGAGGGGGCGGCGAGCAGTACTTC
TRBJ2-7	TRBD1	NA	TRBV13	CASSLNRGSYEQYF	TGTGCCAGCAGCCTCAACAGGGGATCTTACGAGCAGTACTTC
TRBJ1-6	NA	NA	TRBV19	CASSKGRSSYNSPLHF	TGTGCCAGTAGTAAGGGACGAAGCTCCTATAATTCACCCCTCCACTTT
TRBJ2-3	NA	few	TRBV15	CATSSGREQYF	TGTGCCACCAGCAGTGGTAGGGAGCAGTATTTT
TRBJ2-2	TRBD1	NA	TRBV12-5	CASGQGQPNTGELFF	TGTGCTAGTGGTCAGGGACAGCCGAACACCGGGGAGCTGTTTTTT
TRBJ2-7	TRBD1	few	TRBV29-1	CSVETGGAEQYF	TGCAGCGTTGAGACAGGGGGCGCCGAGCAGTACTTC
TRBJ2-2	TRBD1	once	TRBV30	CAWSTGVWTGELFF	TGTGCCTGGAGTACAGGGGTATGGACCGGGGAGCTGTTTTTT
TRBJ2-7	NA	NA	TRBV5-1	CASSHTTSYEQYF	TGCGCCAGCAGCCATACAACATCCTACGAGCAGTACTTC
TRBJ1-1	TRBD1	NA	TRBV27	CASSAGTGVEAFF	TGTGCCAGCAGTGCCGGGACAGGGGTTGAAGCTTTCTTT
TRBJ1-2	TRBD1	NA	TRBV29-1	CSATGVGGYTF	TGCAGCGCCACAGGGGTAGGGGGCTACACCTTC
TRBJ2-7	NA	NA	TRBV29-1	CSVPRGDSGQYF	TGCAGCGTCCCACGCGGGGACTCGGGGCAGTACTTC
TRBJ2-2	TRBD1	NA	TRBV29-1	CSVQSRDRGTGELFF	TGCAGCGTACAAAGCCGGGACAGGGGCACCGGGGAGCTGTTTTTT
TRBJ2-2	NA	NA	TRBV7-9	CASSLDTTRAGTGELFF	TGTGCCAGCAGCTTAGATACGACACGGGCCGGGACCGGGGAGCTGTTTTTT
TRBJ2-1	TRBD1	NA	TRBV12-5	CASGPWTGGREQFF	TGTGCTAGTGGTCCATGGACAGGGGGCCGCGAGCAGTTCTTC
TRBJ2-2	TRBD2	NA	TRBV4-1	CASSYGLEKELFF	TGCGCCAGCAGCTACGGACTAGAGAAGGAGCTGTTTTTT
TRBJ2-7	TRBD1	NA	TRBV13	CASSIITGVYEQYF	TGTGCCAGCAGCATTATTACAGGGGTTTACGAGCAGTACTTC
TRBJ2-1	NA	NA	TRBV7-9	CASRSAGGPTGEQFF	TGTGCCAGCCGATCGGCAGGGGGGCCCACCGGTGAGCAGTTCTTC
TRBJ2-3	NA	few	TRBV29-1	CSERDSSTDTQYF	TGCAGCGAACGTGACTCCTCCACAGATACGCAGTATTTT
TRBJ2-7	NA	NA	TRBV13	CASSFRASLFEQYF	TGTGCCAGCAGCTTCAGGGCTAGTCTCTTCGAGCAGTACTTC
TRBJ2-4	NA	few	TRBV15	CATSRIENKNIQYF	TGTGCCACCAGCAGGATCGAAAACAAAAACATTCAGTACTTC
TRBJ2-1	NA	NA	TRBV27	CASSYSVAGTYNEQFF	TGTGCCAGCAGTTACTCTGTCGCGGGGACTTACAATGAGCAGTTCTTC
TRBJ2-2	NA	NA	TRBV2	CASSGGTGELFF	TGTGCCAGCAGTGGGGGGACCGGGGAGCTGTTTTTT
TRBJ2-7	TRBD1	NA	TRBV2	CATRDRGLTYEQYF	TGTGCCACTAGGGACAGGGGGTTGACCTACGAGCAGTACTTC
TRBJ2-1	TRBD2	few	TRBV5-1	CASSWGGEEPRQFF	TGCGCCAGCAGCTGGGGGGGAGAGGAACCAAGGCAGTTCTTC
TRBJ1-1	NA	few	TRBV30	CAWDRNTEAFF	TGTGCCTGGGACCGAAACACTGAAGCTTTCTTT
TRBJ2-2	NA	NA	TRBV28	CASSLSSAGELFF	TGTGCCAGCAGTTTAAGTTCCGCCGGGGAGCTGTTTTTT
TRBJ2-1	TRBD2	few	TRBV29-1	CSVAGGRGTYNEQFF	TGCAGCGTTGCCGGAGGGAGGGGTACCTACAATGAGCAGTTCTTC
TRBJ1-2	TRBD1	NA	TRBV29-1	CSVVTGGGYTF	TGCAGCGTTGTAACAGGGGGTGGCTACACCTTC
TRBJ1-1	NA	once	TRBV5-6	CASAQGTTEAFF	TGTGCCAGTGCTCAGGGAACGACTGAAGCTTTCTTT
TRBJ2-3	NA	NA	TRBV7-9	CASSLGPDTQYF	TGTGCCAGCAGCTTAGGCCCAGATACGCAGTATTTT
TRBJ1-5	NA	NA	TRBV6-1	CASHGRGSNQPQHF	TGTGCCAGCCATGGGCGGGGGAGCAATCAGCCCCAGCATTTT
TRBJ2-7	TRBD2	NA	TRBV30	CAWSTIAGSYEQYF	TGTGCCTGGAGTACAATAGCGGGGTCGTACGAGCAGTACTTC
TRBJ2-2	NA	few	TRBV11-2	CASSPRFGELFF	TGTGCCAGCAGCCCGCGGTTTGGGGAGCTGTTTTTT
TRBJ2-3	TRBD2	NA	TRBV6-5	CASSIAGRPDTQYF	TGTGCCAGCAGCATAGCGGGGAGACCAGATACGCAGTATTTT
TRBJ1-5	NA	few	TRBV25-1	CASSAGGNQPQHF	TGTGCCAGCAGTGCCGGGGGCAATCAGCCCCAGCATTTT
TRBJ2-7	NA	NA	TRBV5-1	CASSKTDGSYEQYF	TGCGCCAGCAGCAAGACGGACGGCTCCTACGAGCAGTACTTC
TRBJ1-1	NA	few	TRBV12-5	CASGLWELEAFF	TGTGCTAGTGGTTTGTGGGAGCTTGAAGCTTTCTTT
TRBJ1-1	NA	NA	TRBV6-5	CASSYEAMNTEAFF	TGTGCCAGCAGTTACGAGGCAATGAACACTGAAGCTTTCTTT
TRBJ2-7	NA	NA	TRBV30	CAWSEGGAFYEQYF	TGTGCCTGGAGTGAGGGCGGGGCCTTCTACGAGCAGTACTTC
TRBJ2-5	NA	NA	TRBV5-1	CASRAVWDTSSEAETQYF	TGCGCCAGCAGGGCGGTCTGGGACACTTCATCAGAGGCGGAGACCCAGTACTTC
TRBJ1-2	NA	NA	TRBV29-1	CSVGTRDGYTF	TGCAGCGTCGGGACCAGGGATGGCTACACCTTC
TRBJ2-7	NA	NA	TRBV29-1	CSVLLGEYEQYF	TGCAGCGTTCTACTGGGCGAATACGAGCAGTACTTC
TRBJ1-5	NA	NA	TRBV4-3	CASSQGPGSNQPQHF	TGCGCCAGCAGCCAAGGGCCGGGAAGCAATCAGCCCCAGCATTTT
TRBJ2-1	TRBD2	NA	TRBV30	CAWSSAGGSYNEQFF	TGTGCCTGGAGTTCGGCGGGGGGGTCCTACAATGAGCAGTTCTTC
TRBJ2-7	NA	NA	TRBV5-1	CASSLADQGVHEQYF	TGCGCCAGCAGCTTGGCGGACCAGGGAGTTCACGAGCAGTACTTC
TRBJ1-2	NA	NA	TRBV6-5	CASSYKGTRGYTF	TGTGCCAGCAGTTATAAGGGGACACGGGGCTACACCTTC